This passage covers 17 T cell receptor beta chains from one sample sequenced in a study of cytomegalovirus exposure and HLA in healthy donors. The primer mix had 60 Vbeta and 13 Jbeta primers. Profiled with immunoSEQ multiplex PCR; TCRdb holds only in-frame clones, not every one. Its table lists under 90,000 clones. Sequenced: PBMCs. The receptor source for this set is a female donor in good health and CMV-seropositive.

The V and J genes are TRBV19 and TRBJ2-7, with no clear D. V shed 3 bases and J shed 1 base, with 13 bases lying between them. Germline V gives CDR1 LNHDA, CDR2 SQIVND (reference sequence). This CDR3 region has 15 residues. CDR3 in DNA: TGTGCCAGTAGTATCTCTATCGCACAGTCCTACGAGCAGTACTTC. Protein sequence: CASSISIAQSYEQYF.

The chain recombines TRBV28 with TRBJ1-4; maybe TRBD1 (6 bases). Per germline, CDR1 MDHEN and CDR2 SYDVKM. V shed 7 bases and J shed 4 bases, with 16 bases lying between them. The CDR3 is 15 amino acids. In nucleotides, the CDR3 is TGTGCCAGCAAATCCCCGACAGGAGGTAATGAAAAACTGTTTTTT. It specifies CASKSPTGGNEKLFF.

The chain couples TRBV18 to TRBJ1-2; 9 nucleotides agree with TRBD1. The CDR3 covers 17 residues. Germline V gives CDR1 KGHSH, CDR2 LQKENI. Trimming took 3 bases from V and 4 from J; bases not matched to a gene: 12. The CDR3 DNA follows: TGTGCCAGCTCACCCCGACAGGGGGAATTAGTTGGCTATGGCTACACCTTC. As protein: CASSPRQGELVGYGYTF.

This chain joins TRBV6-6 and TRBJ2-7; 8 bases align to TRBD2. The CDR3 has 16 amino acids. V trimming: 2 bases; J trimming: 4 bases; junction bases outside the gene matches: 10. Per germline, CDR1 MNHNY and CDR2 SVGAGI (reference sequence). In DNA, the CDR3 is TGTGCCAGCAGTTACCGACAGACTAGCGCCGGATACGAGCAGTACTTC. Amino acids: CASSYRQTSAGYEQYF.

The V gene is TRBV2, the J gene TRBJ2-7; weak D call: TRBD1 (6 bases). Trimming pared 4 bases from V and 5 bases from J, leaving 12 bases between. In germline, CDR1 is SNHLY, CDR2 FYNNEI. CDR3 size: 13 residues. The CDR3 sequence: CASSGQDHHEQYF. DNA for the CDR3: TGTGCCAGCAGTGGACAGGACCATCACGAGCAGTACTTC.

The chain has TRBV30 and TRBJ2-3; no reliable D call. Germline V gene data show CDR1 as GTSNPN and CDR2 as SVGIG (reference sequence). V shed 0 bases and J shed 2 bases, with 9 bases lying between them. The CDR3 loop spans 14 amino acids. This CDR3 is CAWSVHSHTDTQYF. The CDR3 region has the DNA TGTGCCTGGAGTGTGCACTCTCACACAGATACGCAGTATTTT.

V and J are TRBV12-2 and TRBJ2-7; the listed D gene, TRBD1, was not tested against the DNA. TRBV12-2 is a known pseudogene. CDR3 size: 15 residues. The CDR3 spells CASRLAGTDPLEQYF. The CDR3 bases are TGTGCAAGTCGCTTAGCCGGGACAGACCCCTTGGAGCAGTACTTC.

The gene calls are TRBV6-5 and TRBJ1-3; D gene unclear. Germline loops: CDR1 MNHEY, CDR2 SVGAGI. Trimming cost V 4 bases and J 4 bases, with 8 bases left between them. The CDR3 runs 13 residues. Here the CDR3 DNA reads TGTGCCAGCAGTTCCGGCAGGGGAAACACCATATATTTT. It encodes CASSSGRGNTIYF.

The rearrangement joins TRBV5-5 to TRBJ1-2, with D possibly matching TRBD1 (6 bases). The CDR3 totals 16 residues. V was shortened by 3 bases and J by 4 bases, with 19 bases between the two germline ends. Germline V CDR1 and CDR2: SGHKS, YYEKEE (reference sequence). The CDR3 region is CASSSYPDRLGYGYTF. The CDR3 nucleotides read TGTGCCAGCAGCTCGTATCCAGACAGGCTGGGCTATGGCTACACCTTC.

As DNA, the CDR3 is TGCAGCGTTTTCCTAGCGGGCGGGACTAGAGAGCAGTACTTC. Amino acid sequence: CSVFLAGGTREQYF. J is TRBJ2-7 and V is TRBV29-1; 8 positions match TRBD2. Germline V gene data show CDR1 as SQVTM and CDR2 as ANQGSEA. This CDR3 is built from 14 residues. The V gene end was trimmed by 5 bases and the J gene end by 7 bases; junction bases not matched to a gene: 13.

The gene calls are TRBV6-6 and TRBJ1-3; 7 bases fit TRBD1. The trim removed 5 bases at V and 4 bases at J, leaving 5 bases unmatched. The CDR3 loop spans 14 amino acids. Germline CDR1 and CDR2: MNHNY and SVGAGI (reference sequence). The CDR3 nucleotides are TGTGCCAGCAGTCAGACAGGGTTCGGAAACACCATATATTTT. Translated: CASSQTGFGNTIYF.

The chain has TRBV6-5 and TRBJ1-6; D might be TRBD1 (6 bases). Germline CDR1 reads MNHEY; CDR2 reads SVGAGI. Trimming cost V 2 bases and J 7 bases, with 12 bases left between them. The CDR3 consists of 15 residues. CDR3 protein: CASSYAADSNSPLHF. The DNA of the CDR3 is TGTGCCAGCAGTTACGCCGCGGACAGCAATTCACCCCTCCACTTT.

The rearrangement uses TRBV30 and TRBJ1-3, with a weak D call TRBD1 (6 bases). Germline CDR1 GTSNPN, CDR2 SVGIG (reference sequence). V lost 7 bases to trimming and J lost 7 bases, with 17 bases between them. The CDR3 runs 13 residues. The CDR3 sequence: CAYALSRGNTIYF. For the CDR3, the DNA is TGTGCCTATGCATTAAGTAGGGGGAACACCATATATTTT. The whole variable domain, remainder taken from reference TRBV30 and TRBJ1-3, is SQTIHQWPATLVQPVGSPLSLECTVEGTSNPNLYWYRQAAGRGLQLLFYSVGIGQISSEVPQNLSASRPQDRQFILSSKKLLLSDSGFYLCAYALSRGNTIYFGEGSWLTVV.

The chain employs TRBV18 and TRBJ1-4; TRBD1 aligns across 10 bases. CDR1 and CDR2 (germline): KGHSH, LQKENI. The CDR3 has 15 residues. Unmatched junction bases numbered 2, after V lost 2 bases and J lost 5 bases. CDR3 bases: TGTGCCAGCTCACCATGGACAGGGGGAAATGAAAAACTGTTTTTT. Its translation is CASSPWTGGNEKLFF.

The chain combines TRBV14 with TRBJ1-2; the D is unclear. The CDR3 loop spans 16 amino acids. Germline V gene lookup returns CDR1 SGHDN and CDR2 FVKESK. The V end lost 0 bases, the J end lost 5 bases, and 16 bases lay between the germline ends. CDR3 in DNA: TGTGCCAGCAGCCAAGAGAGGGTAGTGGGCACGTATGGCTACACCTTC. Its protein product is CASSQERVVGTYGYTF.

The chain joins TRBV5-5 to TRBJ1-2; D might be TRBD1 (6 bases). From germline, CDR1 is SGHKS and CDR2 YYEKEE (reference sequence). The CDR3 is made up of 17 amino acids. V was trimmed by 0 bases and J by 1 base, leaving 16 bases between them. Here the CDR3 reads CASSLDLVPRGNYGYTF. In nucleotides, the CDR3 is TGTGCCAGCAGCTTGGATTTGGTACCCAGGGGTAACTATGGCTACACCTTC.

CDR3 in amino acids: CATSSSRKGVGEQYF. The CDR3 nucleotides read TGTGCCACCAGCAGTAGTCGGAAAGGGGTTGGCGAGCAGTACTTC. The chain links TRBV15 to TRBJ2-7, with a weak D call TRBD1 (5 bases). Per germline, CDR1 LNHNV and CDR2 YYDKDF (reference sequence). This CDR3 spans 15 amino acids. V shed 3 bases and J shed 6 bases, with 18 bases lying between them.